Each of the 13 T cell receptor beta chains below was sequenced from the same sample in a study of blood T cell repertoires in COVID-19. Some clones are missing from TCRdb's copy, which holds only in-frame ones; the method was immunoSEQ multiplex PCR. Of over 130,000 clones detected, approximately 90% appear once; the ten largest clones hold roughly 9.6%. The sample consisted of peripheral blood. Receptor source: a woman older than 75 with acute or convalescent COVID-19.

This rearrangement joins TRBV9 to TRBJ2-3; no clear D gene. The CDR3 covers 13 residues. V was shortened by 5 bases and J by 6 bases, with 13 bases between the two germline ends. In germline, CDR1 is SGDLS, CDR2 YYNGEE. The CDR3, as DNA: TGTGCCAGCAGTGCCTCACGCGCGGATACGCAGTATTTT. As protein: CASSASRADTQYF.

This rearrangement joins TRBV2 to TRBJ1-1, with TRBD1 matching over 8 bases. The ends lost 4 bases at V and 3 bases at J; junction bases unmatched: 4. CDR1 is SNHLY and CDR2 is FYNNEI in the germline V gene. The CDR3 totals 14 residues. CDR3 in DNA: TGTGCCAGCAGTGCTCAGGGGGCTGACACTGAAGCTTTCTTT. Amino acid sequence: CASSAQGADTEAFF.

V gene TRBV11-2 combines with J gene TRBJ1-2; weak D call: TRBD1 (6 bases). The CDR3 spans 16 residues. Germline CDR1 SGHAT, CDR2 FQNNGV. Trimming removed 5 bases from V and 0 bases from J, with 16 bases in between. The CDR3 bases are TGTGCCAGCAGCCCCGAGGACAGTCTAGCTAACTATGGCTACACCTTC. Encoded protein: CASSPEDSLANYGYTF.

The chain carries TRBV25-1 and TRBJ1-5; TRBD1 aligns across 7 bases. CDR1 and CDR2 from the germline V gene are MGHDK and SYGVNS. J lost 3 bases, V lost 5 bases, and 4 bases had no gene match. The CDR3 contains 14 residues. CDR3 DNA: TGTGCCAGCAGTTCGACAGGGTTCAATCAGCCCCAGCATTTT. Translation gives CASSSTGFNQPQHF.

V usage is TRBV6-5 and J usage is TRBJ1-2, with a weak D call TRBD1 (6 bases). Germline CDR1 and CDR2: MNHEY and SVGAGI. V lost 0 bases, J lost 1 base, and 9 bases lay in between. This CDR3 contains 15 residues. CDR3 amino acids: CASSYSQGLNYGYTF. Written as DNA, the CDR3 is TGTGCCAGCAGTTACTCACAGGGCCTTAACTATGGCTACACCTTC.

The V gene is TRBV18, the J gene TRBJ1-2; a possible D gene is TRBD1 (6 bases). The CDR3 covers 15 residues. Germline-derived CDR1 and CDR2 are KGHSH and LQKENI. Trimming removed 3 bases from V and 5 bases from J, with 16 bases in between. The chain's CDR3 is CASSPSSDGQYGYTF. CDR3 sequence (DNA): TGTGCCAGCTCACCGTCCAGCGACGGACAGTATGGCTACACCTTC.

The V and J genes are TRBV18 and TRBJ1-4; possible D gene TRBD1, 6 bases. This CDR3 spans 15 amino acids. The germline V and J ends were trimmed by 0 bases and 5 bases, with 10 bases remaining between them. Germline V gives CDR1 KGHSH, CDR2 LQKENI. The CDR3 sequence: CASSPPQGGNEKLFF. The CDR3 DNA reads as TGTGCCAGCTCACCACCACAGGGAGGGAATGAAAAACTGTTTTTT.

CDR3 coding DNA: TGTGCCAGCTCCTTCGCGGGGGGGCAGGGAGAAGAGACCCAGTACTTC. Encoded protein: CASSFAGGQGEETQYF. The chain recombines TRBV2 with TRBJ2-5, with 9 bases lining up with TRBD2. Germline lookup yields CDR1 SNHLY and CDR2 FYNNEI. Losses at the gene ends were 8 bases for V and 3 bases for J; bases not matched to a gene: 13. The CDR3 spans 16 residues.

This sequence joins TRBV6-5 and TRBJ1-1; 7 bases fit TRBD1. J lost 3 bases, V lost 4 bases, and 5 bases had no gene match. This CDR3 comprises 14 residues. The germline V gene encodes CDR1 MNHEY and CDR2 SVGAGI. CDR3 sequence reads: CASSSTGTYTEAFF. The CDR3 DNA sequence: TGTGCCAGCAGTTCGACAGGGACGTACACTGAAGCTTTCTTT.

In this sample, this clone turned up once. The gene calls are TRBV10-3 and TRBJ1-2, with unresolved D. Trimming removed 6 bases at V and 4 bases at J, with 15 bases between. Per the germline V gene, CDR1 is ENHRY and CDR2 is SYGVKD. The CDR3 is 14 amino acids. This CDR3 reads CAISPQKSVYGYTF. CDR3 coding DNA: TGTGCCATCAGCCCACAGAAATCGGTCTATGGCTACACCTTC.

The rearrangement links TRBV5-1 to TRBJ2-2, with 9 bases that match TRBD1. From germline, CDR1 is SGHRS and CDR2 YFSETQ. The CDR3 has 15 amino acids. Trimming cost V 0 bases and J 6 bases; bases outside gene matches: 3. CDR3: CASSLVGQGSGELFF. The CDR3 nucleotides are TGCGCCAGCAGCTTGGTGGGACAGGGCTCCGGGGAGCTGTTTTTT.

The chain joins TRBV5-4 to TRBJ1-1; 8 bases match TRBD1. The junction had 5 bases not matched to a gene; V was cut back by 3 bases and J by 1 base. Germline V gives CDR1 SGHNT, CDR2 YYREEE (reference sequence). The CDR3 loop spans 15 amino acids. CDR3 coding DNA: TGTGCCAGCAGCTCCCCTACAGGGGGGAACACTGAAGCTTTCTTT. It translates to CASSSPTGGNTEAFF. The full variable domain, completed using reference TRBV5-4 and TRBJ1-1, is ETGVTQSPTHLIKTRGQQVTLRCSSQSGHNTVSWYQQALGQGPQFIFQYYREEENGRGNFPPRFSGLQFPNYSSELNVNALELDDSALYLCASSSPTGGNTEAFFGQGTRLTVV.

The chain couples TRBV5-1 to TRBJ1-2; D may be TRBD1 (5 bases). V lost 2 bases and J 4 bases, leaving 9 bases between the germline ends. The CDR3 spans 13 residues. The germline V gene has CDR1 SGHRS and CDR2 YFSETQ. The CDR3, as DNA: TGCGCCAGCAGCTTTGACGGGGGCTATGGCTACACCTTC. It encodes CASSFDGGYGYTF.